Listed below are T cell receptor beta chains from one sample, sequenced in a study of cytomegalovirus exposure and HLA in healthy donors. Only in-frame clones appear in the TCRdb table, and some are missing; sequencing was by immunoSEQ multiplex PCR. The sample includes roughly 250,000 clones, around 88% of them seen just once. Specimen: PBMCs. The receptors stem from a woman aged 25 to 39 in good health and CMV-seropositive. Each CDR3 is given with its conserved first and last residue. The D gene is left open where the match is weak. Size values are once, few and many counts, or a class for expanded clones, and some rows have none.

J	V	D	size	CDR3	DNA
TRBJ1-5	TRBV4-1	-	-	CASSQPEGDINQPQHF	TGCGCCAGCAGCCAGCCCGAGGGGGACATCAATCAGCCCCAGCATTTT
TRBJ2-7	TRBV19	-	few	CATSGGRENEQYF	TGTGCCACCTCCGGGGGGCGGGAGAACGAGCAGTACTTC
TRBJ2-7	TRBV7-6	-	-	CASSPRDRDSEQYF	TGTGCCAGCAGCCCCCGGGACCGGGACTCAGAGCAGTACTTC
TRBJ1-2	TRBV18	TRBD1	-	CASSKGQGLYGYTF	TGTGCCAGCTCAAAAGGACAGGGCCTCTATGGCTACACCTTC
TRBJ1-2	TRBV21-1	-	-	CASNRQVRYPSPFNYGYTF	TGTGCCAGCAACCGACAGGTTCGGTATCCATCCCCCTTTAACTATGGCTACACCTTC
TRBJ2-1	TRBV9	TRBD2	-	CASSVSSGRVALQFF	TGTGCCAGCAGCGTATCCAGCGGGAGGGTCGCTCTTCAGTTCTTC
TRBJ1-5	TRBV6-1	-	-	CASILDRGDQPQHF	TGTGCCAGCATCTTGGACAGAGGGGATCAGCCCCAGCATTTT
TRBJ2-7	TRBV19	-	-	CASKATGQSYEQYF	TGTGCCAGTAAAGCCACAGGACAAAGCTACGAGCAGTACTTC
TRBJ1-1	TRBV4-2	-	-	CASSQDREGYEAFF	TGTGCCAGCAGCCAAGACAGGGAGGGTTATGAAGCTTTCTTT
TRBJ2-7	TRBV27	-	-	CASSPHLGQNYEQYF	TGTGCCAGCAGTCCCCATTTGGGGCAGAACTACGAGCAGTACTTC
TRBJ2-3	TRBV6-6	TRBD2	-	CASRNSGRGSDTQYF	TGTGCCAGCCGGAATAGCGGGAGGGGGTCAGATACGCAGTATTTT
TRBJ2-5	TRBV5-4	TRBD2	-	CASSPTSGQETQYF	TGTGCCAGCAGCCCGACTAGCGGCCAAGAGACCCAGTACTTC
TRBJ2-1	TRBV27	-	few	CASSFPGNEQFF	TGTGCCAGCAGTTTCCCCGGCAATGAGCAGTTCTTC
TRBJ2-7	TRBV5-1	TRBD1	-	CASSRDREPTYEQYF	TGCGCCAGCAGCCGTGACAGGGAGCCTACCTACGAGCAGTACTTC
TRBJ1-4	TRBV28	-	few	CASSFQGMNEKLFF	TGTGCCAGCAGTTTCCAGGGGATGAATGAAAAACTGTTTTTT
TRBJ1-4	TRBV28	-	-	CASSLRGEYEKLFF	TGTGCCAGCAGTTTACGGGGGGAGTACGAAAAACTGTTTTTT
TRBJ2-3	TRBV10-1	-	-	CASSESLRDTSTDTQYF	TGCGCCAGCAGTGAGTCTTTAAGGGACACGAGCACAGATACGCAGTATTTT
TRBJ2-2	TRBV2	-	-	CASRGTGQANTGELFF	TGTGCCAGCAGGGGGACTGGACAGGCGAACACCGGGGAGCTGTTTTTT
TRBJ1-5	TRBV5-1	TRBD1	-	CASSLGTGGSQPQHF	TGCGCCAGCAGCTTGGGGACAGGGGGCAGTCAGCCCCAGCATTTT
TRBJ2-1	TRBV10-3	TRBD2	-	CAINPSGVYNEQFF	TGTGCCATCAACCCTAGCGGGGTCTACAATGAGCAGTTCTTC
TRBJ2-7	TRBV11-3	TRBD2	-	CASSSSGSRDEQYF	TGTGCCAGCAGCAGTAGCGGGAGTAGGGACGAGCAGTACTTC
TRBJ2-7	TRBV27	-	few	CASSGQTGYEQYF	TGTGCCAGCAGTGGACAGACGGGCTACGAGCAGTACTTC
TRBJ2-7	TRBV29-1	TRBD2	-	CSVEGIASGRGYEQYF	TGCAGCGTTGAAGGAATCGCTAGCGGGAGAGGTTACGAGCAGTACTTC
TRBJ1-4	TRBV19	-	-	CASSSGRAGTGKLFF	TGTGCCAGTAGTTCCGGGAGGGCTGGCACGGGCAAACTGTTTTTT
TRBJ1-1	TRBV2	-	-	CASSLQGHVNTEAFF	TGTGCCAGCAGTCTTCAGGGACATGTGAACACTGAAGCTTTCTTT
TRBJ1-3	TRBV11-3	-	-	CASSVYSGNTIYF	TGTGCCAGCAGCGTCTACTCTGGAAACACCATATATTTT
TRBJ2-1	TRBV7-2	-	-	CASSREEAGSNEQFF	TGTGCCAGCAGTCGCGAGGAGGCTGGATCCAATGAGCAGTTCTTC
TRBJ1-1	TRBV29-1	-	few	CSVLEDRENTEAFF	TGCAGCGTCCTCGAGGACAGAGAGAACACTGAAGCTTTCTTT
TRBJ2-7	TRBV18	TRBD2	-	CASSPPGLGDYEQYF	TGTGCCAGCTCACCACCGGGACTAGGCGACTACGAGCAGTACTTC
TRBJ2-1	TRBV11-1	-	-	CASSSRDPAGDNEQFF	TGTGCCAGCAGCTCGCGGGACCCGGCTGGGGACAATGAGCAGTTCTTC
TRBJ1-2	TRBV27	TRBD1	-	CASSSGTGINGYTF	TGTGCCAGCAGTTCCGGGACAGGTATTAATGGCTACACCTTC
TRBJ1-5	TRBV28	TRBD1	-	CASSLTGQGGQPQHF	TGTGCCAGCAGTTTAACGGGACAGGGCGGACAGCCCCAGCATTTT
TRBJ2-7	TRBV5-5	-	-	CASSFTSYPDYEQYF	TGTGCCAGCAGCTTTACCTCCTACCCCGACTACGAGCAGTACTTC
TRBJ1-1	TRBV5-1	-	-	CASSLVSPGDTEAFF	TGCGCCAGCAGCTTGGTAAGCCCCGGGGACACTGAAGCTTTCTTT
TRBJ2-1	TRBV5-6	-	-	CASSLDEINEQFF	TGTGCCAGCAGCTTGGACGAGATTAATGAGCAGTTCTTC
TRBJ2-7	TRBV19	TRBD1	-	CASRIQGANEQYF	TGTGCCAGTAGGATACAGGGGGCGAACGAGCAGTACTTC
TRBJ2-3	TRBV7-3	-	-	CASSRGGHRTDTQYF	TGTGCCAGCAGCCGAGGGGGACACCGCACAGATACGCAGTATTTT
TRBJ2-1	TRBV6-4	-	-	CASSQEARNEQFF	TGTGCCAGCAGTCAGGAGGCGAGGAATGAGCAGTTCTTC
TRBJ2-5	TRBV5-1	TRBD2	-	CASGSGSSLETQYF	TGCGCCAGCGGGAGCGGGAGCTCTCTAGAGACCCAGTACTTC
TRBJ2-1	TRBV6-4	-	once	CASSEQGYNEQFF	TGTGCCAGCAGTGAGCAGGGCTACAATGAGCAGTTCTTC
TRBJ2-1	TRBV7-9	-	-	CASSLGVVAPYNEQFF	TGTGCCAGCAGCTTAGGTGTGGTAGCGCCCTACAATGAGCAGTTCTTC
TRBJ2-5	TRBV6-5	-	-	CASRRLLRGETQYF	TGTGCCAGCCGTCGCCTGTTACGTGGCGAGACCCAGTACTTC
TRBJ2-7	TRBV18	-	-	CASSLNGEGAYEQYF	TGTGCCAGCTCCCTAAACGGCGAGGGGGCCTACGAGCAGTACTTC
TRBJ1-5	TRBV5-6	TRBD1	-	CASSTRRTGNQPQHF	TGTGCCAGCAGCACAAGAAGGACAGGGAATCAGCCCCAGCATTTT
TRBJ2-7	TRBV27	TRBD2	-	CASSLSGLANYEQYF	TGTGCCAGCAGTTTATCGGGACTAGCGAACTACGAGCAGTACTTC
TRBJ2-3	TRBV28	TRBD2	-	CASSPSGLAGATDTQYF	TGTGCCAGCTCGCCGTCGGGACTAGCGGGGGCCACAGATACGCAGTATTTT
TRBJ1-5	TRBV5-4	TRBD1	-	CASSFGQGSNQPQHF	TGTGCCAGCAGCTTCGGACAGGGCTCTAATCAGCCCCAGCATTTT
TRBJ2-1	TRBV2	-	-	CASKARETSNEQFF	TGTGCCAGCAAGGCAAGGGAGACCAGCAATGAGCAGTTCTTC
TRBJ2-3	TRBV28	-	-	CASSLGSTDTQYF	TGTGCCAGCAGTTTGGGCAGCACAGATACGCAGTATTTT
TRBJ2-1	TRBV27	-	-	CASSLDRDSYNEQFF	TGTGCCAGCAGTTTAGATCGGGACTCCTACAATGAGCAGTTCTTC
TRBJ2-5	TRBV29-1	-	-	CSVEQPKGVQETQYF	TGCAGCGTTGAACAGCCCAAGGGGGTCCAAGAGACCCAGTACTTC
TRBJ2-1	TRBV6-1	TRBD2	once	CASRKLAGDWDEQFF	TGTGCCAGCAGGAAACTAGCGGGAGACTGGGATGAGCAGTTCTTC
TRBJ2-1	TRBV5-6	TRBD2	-	CASSFYGRGSYNEQFF	TGTGCCAGCAGCTTTTACGGGAGGGGCTCCTACAATGAGCAGTTCTTC
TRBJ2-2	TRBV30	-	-	CAWSWGLANTGELFF	TGTGCCTGGAGTTGGGGACTCGCGAACACCGGGGAGCTGTTTTTT